A single sample gave rise to the 2 T cell receptor beta chains below, sequenced in a study of T cell therapy after organ transplantation. For these receptors, no antigen is known. Libraries were prepared by immunoSEQ multiplex PCR; TCRdb keeps only in-frame clonotypes and omits some of them. The table has some 47,000 clones, about 94% seen once. Specimen: CD8+ T cells from blood, collected before autologous CMV-specific T cell therapy. These receptors were taken from a human patient who had received a solid organ transplant and had CMV disease.

This rearrangement joins TRBV7-9 to TRBJ1-1; TRBD1 agrees at 10 bases. CDR1 is SEHNR and CDR2 is FQNEAQ in the germline V gene (reference sequence). J gave up 1 base and V 5 bases, and 10 bases lay outside the gene matches. This CDR3 is 17 amino acids long. CDR3 protein: CASSRGQGELGNTEAFF. In DNA form, the CDR3 reads TGTGCCAGCAGCAGAGGACAGGGGGAGTTGGGGAACACTGAAGCTTTCTTT. Full variable domain (outside the CDR3, taken from reference TRBV7-9 and TRBJ1-1): DTGVSQNPRHKITKRGQNVTFRCDPISEHNRLYWYRQTLGQGPEFLTYFQNEAQLEKSRLLSDRFSAERPKGSFSTLEIQRTEQGDSAMYLCASSRGQGELGNTEAFFGQGTRLTVV.

The gene calls are TRBV6-5 and TRBJ2-7, with 7 bases that match TRBD1. The J segment lost 3 bases and the V segment lost 2 bases, leaving 1 base of the junction unmatched. From germline, CDR1 is MNHEY and CDR2 SVGAGI. CDR3 length: 13 residues. The CDR3 bases are TGTGCCAGCAGTTACGGGGACAGCTACGAGCAGTACTTC. Amino acids: CASSYGDSYEQYF.